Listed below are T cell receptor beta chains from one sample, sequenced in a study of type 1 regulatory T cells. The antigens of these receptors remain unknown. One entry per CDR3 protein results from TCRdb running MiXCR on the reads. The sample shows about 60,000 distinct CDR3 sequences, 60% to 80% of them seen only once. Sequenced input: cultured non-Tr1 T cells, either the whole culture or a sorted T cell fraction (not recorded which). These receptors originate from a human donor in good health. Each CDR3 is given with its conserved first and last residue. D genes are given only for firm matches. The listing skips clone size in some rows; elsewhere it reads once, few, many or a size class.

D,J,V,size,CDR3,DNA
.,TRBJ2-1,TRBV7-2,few,CASSLALGQYEQFF,TGTGCCAGCAGCTTAGCGCTGGGCCAGTACGAGCAGTTCTTC
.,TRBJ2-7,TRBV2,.,CASNGQFSYEQYF,TGTGCCAGCAACGGACAGTTCTCCTACGAGCAGTACTTC
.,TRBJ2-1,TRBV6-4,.,CASSPEGRPPYNEQFF,TGTGCCAGCAGCCCAGAAGGGAGGCCCCCCTACAATGAGCAGTTCTTC
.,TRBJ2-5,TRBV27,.,CASSLSNRPAGTQYF,TGTGCCAGCAGTTTATCGAACAGGCCCGCGGGGACCCAGTACTTC
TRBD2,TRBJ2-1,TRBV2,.,CASRSSGINEQFF,TGTGCCAGCAGATCGAGCGGGATAAATGAGCAGTTCTTC
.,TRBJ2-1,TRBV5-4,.,CASTPASGGKRNEQFF,TGTGCCAGCACCCCTGCTAGTGGTGGAAAACGAAATGAGCAGTTCTTC
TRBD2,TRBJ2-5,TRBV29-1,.,CSVVQGTSGMSQYF,TGCAGCGTTGTTCAAGGGACTAGCGGAATGTCCCAGTACTTC
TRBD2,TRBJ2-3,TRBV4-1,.,CASSQRTSGRGNTQYF,TGCGCCAGCAGCCAACGGACTAGCGGGAGGGGAAATACGCAGTATTTT
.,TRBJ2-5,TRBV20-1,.,CSARDRTSQETQYF,TGCAGTGCTAGAGACAGGACCTCTCAAGAGACCCAGTACTTC
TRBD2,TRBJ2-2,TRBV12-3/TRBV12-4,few,CASRVAGPNTGELFF,TGTGCCAGCAGAGTAGCGGGACCGAACACCGGGGAGCTGTTTTTT
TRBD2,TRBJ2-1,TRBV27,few,CASSLYLAGSNEQFF,TGTGCCAGCAGTTTATATCTAGCGGGGTCAAATGAGCAGTTCTTC
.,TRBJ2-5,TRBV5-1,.,CASSLVQSQETQYF,TGCGCCAGCAGCTTGGTGCAGTCCCAAGAGACCCAGTACTTC
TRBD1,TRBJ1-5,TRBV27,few,CASSGQADQPQHF,TGTGCCAGCAGCGGACAGGCCGATCAGCCCCAGCATTTT
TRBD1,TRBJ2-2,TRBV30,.,CAWSPGQGGTGELFF,TGTGCCTGGAGTCCAGGACAGGGTGGCACCGGGGAGCTGTTTTTT
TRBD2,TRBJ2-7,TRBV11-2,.,CASTRGKLAGSSREQYF,TGTGCCAGCACACGGGGGAAATTAGCGGGATCGTCTCGGGAGCAGTACTTC
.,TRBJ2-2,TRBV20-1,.,CSARDLASGVGELFF,TGCAGTGCTAGAGATCTTGCTAGTGGGGTGGGGGAGCTGTTTTTT
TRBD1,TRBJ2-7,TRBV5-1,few,CASSGGTGYNEQYF,TGCGCCAGCAGCGGCGGGACAGGGTACAACGAGCAGTACTTC
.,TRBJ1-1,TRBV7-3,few,CASSQSLDTEAFF,TGTGCCAGCAGCCAATCATTAGACACTGAAGCTTTCTTT
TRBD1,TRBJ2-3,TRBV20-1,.,CSARSTGDHTDTQYF,TGCAGTGCTAGAAGTACAGGGGACCACACAGATACGCAGTATTTT
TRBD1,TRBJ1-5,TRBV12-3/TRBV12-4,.,CASSFRQGVQPQHF,TGTGCCAGCAGTTTCCGGCAGGGGGTTCAGCCCCAGCATTTT
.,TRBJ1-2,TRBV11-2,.,CASSWGYGYTF,TGTGCCAGCAGCTGGGGGTATGGCTACACCTTC
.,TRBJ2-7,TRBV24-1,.,CATSAGTHSYEQYF,TGTGCCACCAGCGCCGGGACTCACTCCTACGAGCAGTACTTC
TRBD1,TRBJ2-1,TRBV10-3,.,CALSRDRVGEQFF,TGTGCCCTTTCCCGGGACAGGGTGGGGGAGCAGTTCTTC
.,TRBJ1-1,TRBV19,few,CASRGRTNTEAFF,TGTGCCAGTAGGGGACGTACTAACACTGAAGCTTTCTTT
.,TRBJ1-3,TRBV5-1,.,CASSLGGGSGNTIYF,TGCGCCAGCAGCTTGGGCGGAGGCTCTGGAAACACCATATATTTT
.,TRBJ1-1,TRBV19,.,CASSSDTDEAFF,TGTGCCAGTAGTTCAGACACCGATGAAGCTTTCTTT